The clone carrying this TCR beta chain was recorded at least ten times. What it binds is not known. This entry comes from a study of CD8 T cells in ankylosing spondylitis. General observations from the study: A TCR beta motif made of eight highly homologous variants seemed typical of ankylosing spondylitis blood.

TCRdb independently ran MiXCR on the 5' RACE reads; one entry per CDR3 protein. This table has 200,000 to 300,000 distinct CDR3 sequences, around 9.1% appearing once. With V trimmed by 6 bases and J by 4 bases, 10 bases remained unmatched. Germline assignment: CDR1 DFQATT and CDR2 SNEGSKA (reference sequence). This CDR3 has 14 amino acids. V is TRBV20-1 and J is TRBJ2-3, with TRBD2 matching 7 bases. Sequenced: blood, either unsorted or a sorted T cell fraction (not recorded which). The source of this sequence is a male donor with ankylosing spondylitis or in good health (not recorded which). The CDR3 coding sequence is TGCAGTGCCCACGGGGCGGGAGCGCCAGATACGCAGTATTTT. This gives the protein CSAHGAGAPDTQYF.